These T cell receptor beta chains were read from a single sample in a study of read filtering for tumor transcriptome and immune sequencing. A single record per CDR3 protein comes from TCRdb applying MiXCR to the reads. Among tens of thousands of distinct CDR3 sequences listed, around 20% were seen once. The sequencing input was a population of CD138-negative cells sorted from bone marrow. All receptors derive from a donor at least 40 years old with multiple myeloma. Each CDR3 is given with its conserved first and last residue. D genes are given only for firm matches. Some rows have no size entry. The others give once, few or many, or a class for an expanded clone.

clone_size | d_call | j_call | v_call | cdr3_nt | cdr3_aa
. | . | TRBJ2-1 | TRBV29-1 | TGCAGCGTTGTGGGCAGGGAGTCCGATGAGCAGTTCTTC | CSVVGRESDEQFF
many | . | TRBJ2-3 | TRBV29-1 | TGCAGCGTTGTACTCCGGGATACGCAGTATTTT | CSVVLRDTQYF
few | TRBD1 | TRBJ1-1 | TRBV30 | TGTGCCTGGAGCTCCGGGACAGGGTGGCCAGGGGCTGAAGCTTTCTTT | CAWSSGTGWPGAEAFF
many | TRBD1 | TRBJ2-6 | TRBV7-9 | TGTGCCAGCAGCTTAACAGGGGCGGTCAACGTCCTGACTTTC | CASSLTGAVNVLTF
many | TRBD1 | TRBJ2-3 | TRBV10-3 | TGTGCCATCAGTTCAACAGGGGGAGATACGCAGTATTTT | CAISSTGGDTQYF
many | TRBD2 | TRBJ2-1 | TRBV12-5 | TGTGCTAGTGGTTTGGTACGATTCGTAAGGACTAGCGGGTCTCCGTCCTACAATGAGCAGTTCTTC | CASGLVRFVRTSGSPSYNEQFF
. | TRBD2 | TRBJ2-1 | TRBV15 | TGTGCCACCAGCAGGATAGCGGGGGAGACTCAGTTCTTC | CATSRIAGETQFF
many | . | TRBJ2-3 | TRBV14 | TGTGCCAGCAGCCAAGACTTGACGCTGTTCACAGATACGCAGTATTTT | CASSQDLTLFTDTQYF
many | TRBD1 | TRBJ2-7 | TRBV5-1 | TGCGCCAGCAGCCCGGAGAGGACAGGGGCATACGAGCAGTACTTC | CASSPERTGAYEQYF
many | TRBD1 | TRBJ1-4 | TRBV20-1 | TGCAGTGCTAGTTCGACAGGGGGCTTTAATGAAAAACTGTTTTTT | CSASSTGGFNEKLFF
many | . | TRBJ1-2 | TRBV2 | TGTGCCAGTGTCCCGGGACACGTTAACTATGGCTACACCTTC | CASVPGHVNYGYTF
many | . | TRBJ2-1 | TRBV5-1 | TGCGCCAGCAGCTTAGGCGGGATCAATGAGCAGTTCTTC | CASSLGGINEQFF
many | . | TRBJ1-4 | TRBV6-6 | TGTGCCAGCAGGGGGGCGTCTAATGAAAAACTGTTTTTT | CASRGASNEKLFF
many | TRBD2 | TRBJ2-7 | TRBV20-1 | TGCAGTGCTAGAGATCCTAGCGGGGACCCCTACGAGCAGTACTTC | CSARDPSGDPYEQYF
many | TRBD2 | TRBJ2-3 | TRBV27 | TGTGCCAGCAGTTCCTTATTGCTAGCGGCTAGCACAGATACGCAGTATTTT | CASSSLLLAASTDTQYF
many | TRBD2 | TRBJ2-2 | TRBV2 | TGTGCCAGCAGTGAAGCGTACAGCGGGAGGGCCGGGGAGCTGTTTTTT | CASSEAYSGRAGELFF
once | . | TRBJ2-1 | TRBV19 | TGTGCCAGTATTATCAACGGGAGCGGTAACAATGAGCAGTTCTTC | CASIINGSGNNEQFF
many | TRBD2 | TRBJ2-7 | TRBV29-1 | TGCAGCGTTGAGACTAGCGGGAAGTACGAGCAGTACTTC | CSVETSGKYEQYF
many | . | TRBJ2-3 | TRBV7-9 | TGTGCCAGCAGCAGAGGACCCTCCGGAGGAGGAGATACGCAGTATTTT | CASSRGPSGGGDTQYF
many | . | TRBJ2-1 | TRBV11-2 | TGTGCCAGCAGTCCGCGGGACAGTCGACTAGCGCGAGGTCCTGAGCAGTTCTTC | CASSPRDSRLARGPEQFF
medium-sized | TRBD2 | TRBJ2-1 | TRBV5-1 | TGCGCCAGCAGCTTGGTGCCTAGCGGGTCCCCGGAGAATGAGCAGTTCTTC | CASSLVPSGSPENEQFF
many | TRBD2 | TRBJ2-3 | TRBV5-1 | TGCGCCAGCCGCCGACTAGCGGGCCCACCAGATACGCAGTATTTT | CASRRLAGPPDTQYF
many | . | TRBJ2-3 | TRBV7-9 | TGTGCCAGCAGCCCCCGCCCGGTCCCCCTAAGCACAGATACGCAGTATTTT | CASSPRPVPLSTDTQYF
many | TRBD2 | TRBJ2-7 | TRBV20-1 | TGCAGTGCTAACGCGGGAGGGCTTTACGAGCAGTACTTC | CSANAGGLYEQYF
once | . | TRBJ2-1 | TRBV2 | TGTGCCAGCCGTGACGATGGGTATGAGCAGTTCTTC | CASRDDGYEQFF
many | TRBD2 | TRBJ2-2 | TRBV12-3/TRBV12-4 | TGTGCCAGCAGTTTAGCATTCGGGCTAGCGGTAAACACCGGGGAGCTGTTTTTT | CASSLAFGLAVNTGELFF
many | TRBD1 | TRBJ1-2 | TRBV29-1 | TGCAGCGATAGGGGGCTCTATGGCTACACCTTC | CSDRGLYGYTF
many | . | TRBJ1-1 | TRBV20-1 | TGCAGTGCTAGAGGGGAGGTCAGAGCTGAAGCTTTCTTT | CSARGEVRAEAFF
many | . | TRBJ2-1 | TRBV5-4 | TGTGCCAGCAGCTCTTACAGCGAGCAGTTCTTC | CASSSYSEQFF
many | TRBD2 | TRBJ2-7 | TRBV19 | TGTGCCAGTAGCAGTAGCGGGATCACCTACGAGCAGTACTTC | CASSSSGITYEQYF
. | TRBD2 | TRBJ2-1 | TRBV6-5 | TGTGCCAGCACATCCGGGACTAGCCCCATTAATGAGCAGTTCTTC | CASTSGTSPINEQFF
. | TRBD1 | TRBJ2-1 | TRBV14 | TGTGCCAGCAGCCCGGACAGGGATCAGCAGTTCTTC | CASSPDRDQQFF
. | . | TRBJ1-4 | TRBV7-9 | TGTGCCAGCAGCCCCCCAGAGGGTGCCATTAATGAAGAACTGTTTTTT | CASSPPEGAINEELFF
medium-sized | . | TRBJ2-1 | TRBV3-1 | TGTGCCAGCAGCCAAGCCGCCGGGACGCCCTCCTACAATGAGCAGTTCTTC | CASSQAAGTPSYNEQFF
many | TRBD1 | TRBJ1-5 | TRBV5-6 | TGTGCCAGCAGCTGGGGACAGGCGGTCAATCAGCCCCAGCATTTT | CASSWGQAVNQPQHF
many | . | TRBJ1-2 | TRBV28 | TGTGCCAGCACAGTAAACAGGGCACACTATGGCTACACCTTC | CASTVNRAHYGYTF